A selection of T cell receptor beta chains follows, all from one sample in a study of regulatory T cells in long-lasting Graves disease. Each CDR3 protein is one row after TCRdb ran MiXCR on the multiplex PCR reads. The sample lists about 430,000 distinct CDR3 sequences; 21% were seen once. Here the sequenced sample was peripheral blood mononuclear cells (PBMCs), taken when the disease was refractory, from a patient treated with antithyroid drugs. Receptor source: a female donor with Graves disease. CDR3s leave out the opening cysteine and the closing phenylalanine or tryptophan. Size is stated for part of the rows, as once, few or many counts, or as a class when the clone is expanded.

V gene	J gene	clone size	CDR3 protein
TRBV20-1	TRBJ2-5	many	RPRTSGRETQY
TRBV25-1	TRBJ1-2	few	ASSEGGALSYGYT
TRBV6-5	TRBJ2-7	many	ASSYGTGWASDSYEQY
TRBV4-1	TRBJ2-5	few	ASSQDQGATGEETQY
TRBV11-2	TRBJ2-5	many	ASSSSSGGVQETQY
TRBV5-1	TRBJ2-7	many	ASSLLWTGGYEQY
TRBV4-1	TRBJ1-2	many	ASSQDRGDGYT
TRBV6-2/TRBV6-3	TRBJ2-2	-	ASRGQNTGELL
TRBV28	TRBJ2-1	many	ASSLSLAGVYNEQF
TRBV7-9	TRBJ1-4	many	ASSSSTDGEKLF
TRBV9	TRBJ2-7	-	ASSVGASGNSYEQY
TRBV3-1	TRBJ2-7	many	ASSQFEAGVGEQY
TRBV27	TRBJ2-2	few	ASSFGLATGELF
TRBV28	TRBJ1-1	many	ASSPSGATEAF
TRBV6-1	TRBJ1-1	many	ASREAGMNTEAF
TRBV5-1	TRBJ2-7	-	ASSLVPDEQY
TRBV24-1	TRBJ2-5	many	ATRELRGQGSWQETQY
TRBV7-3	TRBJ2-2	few	ASSNPSGRPNTGELF
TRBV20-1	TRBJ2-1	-	SAGLAGVGNEQF
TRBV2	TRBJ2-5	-	ASSLRGGAQY
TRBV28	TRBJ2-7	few	ASSLPPGLAANYEQY
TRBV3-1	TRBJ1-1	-	ASSPHAGTHSETF
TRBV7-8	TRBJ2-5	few	ASSLGTAGVETQY
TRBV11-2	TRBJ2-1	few	ASSPQEFHEQF
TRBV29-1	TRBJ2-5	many	SGRRGQETQY
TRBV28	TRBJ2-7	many	ASSGGNSPYEQY
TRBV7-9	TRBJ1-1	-	ASSPRPPQPTEAF
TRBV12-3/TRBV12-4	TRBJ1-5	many	ASTYGGRGQPQH
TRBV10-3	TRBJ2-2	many	AISEGAGELF
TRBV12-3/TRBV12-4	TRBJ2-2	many	ASSRGGSAGELF
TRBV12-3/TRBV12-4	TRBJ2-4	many	ASVNKGTLSDIQY
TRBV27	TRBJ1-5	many	ASTLTGGSQPQH
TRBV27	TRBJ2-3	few	ASSLLAGGPTDTQY
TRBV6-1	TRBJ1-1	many	ASSAVGTGNTEAF
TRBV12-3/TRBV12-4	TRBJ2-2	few	ASTLGVLSSAGELF
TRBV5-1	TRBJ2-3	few	ASSKGGGTAPDTQY